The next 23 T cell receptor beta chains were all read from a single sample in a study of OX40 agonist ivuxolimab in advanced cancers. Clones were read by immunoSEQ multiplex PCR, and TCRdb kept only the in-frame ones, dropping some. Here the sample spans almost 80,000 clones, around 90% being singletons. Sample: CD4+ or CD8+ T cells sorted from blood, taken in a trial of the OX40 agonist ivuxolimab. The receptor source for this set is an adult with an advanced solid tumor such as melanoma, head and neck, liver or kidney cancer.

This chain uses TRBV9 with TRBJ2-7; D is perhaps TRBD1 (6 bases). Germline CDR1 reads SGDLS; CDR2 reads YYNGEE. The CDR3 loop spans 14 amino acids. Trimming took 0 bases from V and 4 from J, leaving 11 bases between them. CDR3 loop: CASSVGDRLYEQYF. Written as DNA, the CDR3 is TGTGCCAGCAGCGTAGGTGACAGGTTATACGAGCAGTACTTC.

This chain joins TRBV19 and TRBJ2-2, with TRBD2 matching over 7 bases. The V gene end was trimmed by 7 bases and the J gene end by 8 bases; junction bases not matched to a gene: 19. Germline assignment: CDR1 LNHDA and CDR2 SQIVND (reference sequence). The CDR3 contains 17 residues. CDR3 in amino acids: CASTESIGTTARGELFF. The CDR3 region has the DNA TGTGCCAGTACCGAATCTATAGGGACTACTGCTCGAGGGGAGCTGTTTTTT.

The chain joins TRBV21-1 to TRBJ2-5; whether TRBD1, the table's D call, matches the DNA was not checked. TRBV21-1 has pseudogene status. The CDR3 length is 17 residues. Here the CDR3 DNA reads TGTGCCAGCAGCAAAGATGAGGACAGCGAATTCCAAGAGACCCAGTACTTC. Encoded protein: CASSKDEDSEFQETQYF.

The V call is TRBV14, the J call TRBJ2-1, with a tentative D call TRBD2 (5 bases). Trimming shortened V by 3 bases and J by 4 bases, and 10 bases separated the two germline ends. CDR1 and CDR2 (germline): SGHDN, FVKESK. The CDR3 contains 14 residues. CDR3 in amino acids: CASSHKAEYNEQFF. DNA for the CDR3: TGTGCCAGCAGCCACAAAGCGGAGTACAATGAGCAGTTCTTC.

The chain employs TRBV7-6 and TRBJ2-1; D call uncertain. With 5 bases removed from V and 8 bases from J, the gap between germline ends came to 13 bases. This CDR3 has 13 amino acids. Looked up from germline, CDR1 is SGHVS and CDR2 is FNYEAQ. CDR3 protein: CASSRGSSYEQFF. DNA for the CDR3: TGTGCCAGCAGCCGAGGTTCGTCGTATGAGCAGTTCTTC. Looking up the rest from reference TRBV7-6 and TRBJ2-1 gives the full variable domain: GAGVSQSPRYKVTKRGQDVALRCDPISGHVSLYWYRQALGQGPEFLTYFNYEAQQDKSGLPNDRFSAERPEGSISTLTIQRTEQRDSAMYRCASSRGSSYEQFFGPGTRLTVL.

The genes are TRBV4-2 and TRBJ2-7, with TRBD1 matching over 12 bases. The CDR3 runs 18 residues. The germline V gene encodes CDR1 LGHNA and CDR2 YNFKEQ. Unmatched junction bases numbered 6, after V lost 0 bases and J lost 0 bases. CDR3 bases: TGTGCCAGCAGCCAAGACCGGGACAGGGGGCTTCTCTCCTACGAGCAGTACTTC. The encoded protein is CASSQDRDRGLLSYEQYF.

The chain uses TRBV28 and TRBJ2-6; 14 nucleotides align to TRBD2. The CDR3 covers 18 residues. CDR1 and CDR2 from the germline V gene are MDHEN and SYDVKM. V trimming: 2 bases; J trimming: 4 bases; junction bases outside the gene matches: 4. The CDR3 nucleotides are TGTGCCAGCAGTTTACGGACTAGCGGGAGGAGGGGGGCCAACGTCCTGACTTTC. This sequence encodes CASSLRTSGRRGANVLTF.

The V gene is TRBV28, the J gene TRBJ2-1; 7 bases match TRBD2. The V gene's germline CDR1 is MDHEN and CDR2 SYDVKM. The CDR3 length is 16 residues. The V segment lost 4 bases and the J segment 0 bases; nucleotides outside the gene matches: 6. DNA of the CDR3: TGTGCCAGCAGTTCCGGCGGGAGCGACTCCTACAATGAGCAGTTCTTC. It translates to CASSSGGSDSYNEQFF.

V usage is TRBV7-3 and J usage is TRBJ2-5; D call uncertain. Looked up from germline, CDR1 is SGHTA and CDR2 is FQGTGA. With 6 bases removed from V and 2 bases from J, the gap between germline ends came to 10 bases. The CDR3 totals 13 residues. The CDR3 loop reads CASSGFFQETQYF. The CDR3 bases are TGTGCCAGCAGTGGGTTCTTTCAAGAGACCCAGTACTTC.

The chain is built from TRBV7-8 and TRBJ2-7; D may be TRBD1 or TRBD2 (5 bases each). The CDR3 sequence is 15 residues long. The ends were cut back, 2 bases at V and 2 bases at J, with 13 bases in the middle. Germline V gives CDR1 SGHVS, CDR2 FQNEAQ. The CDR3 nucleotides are TGTGCCAGCAGCTTACTGGGGGTAATTCCCTACGAGCAGTACTTC. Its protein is CASSLLGVIPYEQYF.

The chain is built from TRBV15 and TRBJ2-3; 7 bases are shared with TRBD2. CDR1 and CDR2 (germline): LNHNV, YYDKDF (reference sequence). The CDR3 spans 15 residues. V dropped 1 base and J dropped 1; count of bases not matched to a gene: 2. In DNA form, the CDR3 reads TGTGCCACCAGCAGAGTCACTAGCGGCACAGATACGCAGTATTTT. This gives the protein CATSRVTSGTDTQYF.

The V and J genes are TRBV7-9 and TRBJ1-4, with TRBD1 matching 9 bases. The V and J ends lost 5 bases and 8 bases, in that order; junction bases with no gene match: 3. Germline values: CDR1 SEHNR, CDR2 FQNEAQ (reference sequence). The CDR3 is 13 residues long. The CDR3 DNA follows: TGTGCCAGCAGCGGACAGGGGTTGGAAAAACTGTTTTTT. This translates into CASSGQGLEKLFF.

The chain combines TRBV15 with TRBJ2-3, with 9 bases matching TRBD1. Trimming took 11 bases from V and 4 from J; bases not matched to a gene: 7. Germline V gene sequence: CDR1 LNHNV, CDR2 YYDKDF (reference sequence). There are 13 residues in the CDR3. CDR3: CASGTGFSDTQYF. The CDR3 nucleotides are TGTGCCTCCGGGACAGGGTTCTCAGATACGCAGTATTTT.

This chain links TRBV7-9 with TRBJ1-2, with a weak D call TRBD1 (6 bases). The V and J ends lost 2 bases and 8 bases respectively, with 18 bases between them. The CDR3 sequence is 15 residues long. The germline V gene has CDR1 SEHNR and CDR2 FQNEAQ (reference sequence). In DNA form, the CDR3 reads TGTGCCAGCAGCTTAAAACCCCCGAGGGGGGTGGGCTACACCTTC. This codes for CASSLKPPRGVGYTF.

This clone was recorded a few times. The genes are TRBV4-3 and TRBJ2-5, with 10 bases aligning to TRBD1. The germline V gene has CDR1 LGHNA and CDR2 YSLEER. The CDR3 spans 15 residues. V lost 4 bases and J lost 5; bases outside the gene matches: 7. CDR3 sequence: CASSRRQGARETQYF. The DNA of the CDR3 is TGCGCCAGCAGCCGACGACAGGGGGCGCGTGAGACCCAGTACTTC.

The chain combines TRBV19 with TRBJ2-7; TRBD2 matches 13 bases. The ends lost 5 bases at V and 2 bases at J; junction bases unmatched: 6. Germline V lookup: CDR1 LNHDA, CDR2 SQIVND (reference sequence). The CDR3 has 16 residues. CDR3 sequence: CASSPGTSGTTYEQYF. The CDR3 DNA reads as TGTGCCAGTAGTCCAGGGACTAGCGGGACTACCTACGAGCAGTACTTC.

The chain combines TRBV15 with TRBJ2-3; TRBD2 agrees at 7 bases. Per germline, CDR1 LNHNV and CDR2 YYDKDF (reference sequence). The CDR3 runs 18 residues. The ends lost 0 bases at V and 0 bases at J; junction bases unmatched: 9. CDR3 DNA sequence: TGTGCCACCAGCAGAGATCGCGGGGGAGCATCTAGCACAGATACGCAGTATTTT. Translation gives CATSRDRGGASSTDTQYF.

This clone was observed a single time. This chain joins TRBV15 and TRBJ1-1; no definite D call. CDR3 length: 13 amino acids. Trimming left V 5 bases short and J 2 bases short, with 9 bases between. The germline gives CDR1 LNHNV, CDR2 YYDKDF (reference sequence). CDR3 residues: CATSGGLNTEAFF. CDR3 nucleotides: TGTGCCACCAGCGGAGGGCTCAACACTGAAGCTTTCTTT.

CDR3 sequence: CASSVAGTSFDEQYF. DNA of the CDR3: TGTGCCAGCAGCGTAGCAGGGACTAGCTTCGACGAGCAGTACTTC. The chain joins TRBV9 to TRBJ2-7; TRBD2 agrees at 9 bases. V lost 0 bases to trimming and J lost 5 bases; unmatched junction nucleotides: 6. This CDR3 comprises 15 residues. Germline CDR1 reads SGDLS; CDR2 reads YYNGEE.

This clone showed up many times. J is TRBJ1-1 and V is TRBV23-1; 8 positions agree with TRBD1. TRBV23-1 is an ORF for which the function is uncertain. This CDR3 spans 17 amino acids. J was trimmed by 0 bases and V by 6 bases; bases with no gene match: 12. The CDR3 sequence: CASSAIGTGGMNTEAFF. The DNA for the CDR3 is TGCGCCAGCAGCGCAATAGGGACAGGTGGTATGAACACTGAAGCTTTCTTT.

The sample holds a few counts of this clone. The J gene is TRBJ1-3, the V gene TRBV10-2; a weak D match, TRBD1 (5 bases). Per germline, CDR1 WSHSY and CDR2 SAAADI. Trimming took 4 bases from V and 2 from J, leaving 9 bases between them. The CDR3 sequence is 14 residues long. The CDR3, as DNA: TGCGCCAGCAGTGCGGGGGGAACTGGAAACACCATATATTTT. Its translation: CASSAGGTGNTIYF.

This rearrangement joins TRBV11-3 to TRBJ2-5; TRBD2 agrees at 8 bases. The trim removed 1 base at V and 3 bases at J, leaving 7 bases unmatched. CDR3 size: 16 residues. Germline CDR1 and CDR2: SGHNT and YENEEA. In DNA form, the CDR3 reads TGTGCCAGCAGCTTAGGTGAGCGGGAGAACGAAGAGACCCAGTACTTC. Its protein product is CASSLGERENEETQYF.

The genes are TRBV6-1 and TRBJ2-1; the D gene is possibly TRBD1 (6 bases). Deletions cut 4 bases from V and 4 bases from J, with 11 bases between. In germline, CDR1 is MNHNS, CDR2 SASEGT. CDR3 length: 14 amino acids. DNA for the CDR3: TGTGCCAGCAGTGGTCCAACAGGGTACAATGAGCAGTTCTTC. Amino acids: CASSGPTGYNEQFF.